The 25 T cell receptor beta chains below come from one sample, sequenced in a study of cytomegalovirus exposure and HLA in healthy donors. The PCR was carried out with 60 Vbeta primers and 13 Jbeta primers. Profiling relied on immunoSEQ multiplex PCR, and the TCRdb table lists in-frame clones only, not all of them. The sample lists more than 85,000 clones, roughly 80% seen once, with under 1.5% in the top ten. Sequencing was performed on PBMCs. These receptor sequences come from a woman in her thirties in good health and CMV-seronegative.

A few counts support this clone. The chain combines TRBV4-2 with TRBJ1-4; weak D call: TRBD1 (6 bases). The CDR3 is made up of 16 amino acids. Per the germline V gene, CDR1 is LGHNA and CDR2 is YNFKEQ. V was clipped by 0 bases and J by 6 bases, with 14 bases between them. This CDR3 is CASSQDPQGADEKLFF. The CDR3 coding sequence is TGTGCCAGCAGCCAAGATCCACAGGGAGCGGATGAAAAACTGTTTTTT.

The V and J genes are TRBV19 and TRBJ2-1; D remains ambiguous. The CDR3 has 15 amino acids. Trimming left V 6 bases short and J 0 bases short, with 12 bases between. Germline CDR1 and CDR2: LNHDA and SQIVND (reference sequence). DNA of the CDR3: TGTGCCAGTAGCGATTCCTTCAGCTCCTACAATGAGCAGTTCTTC. This sequence encodes CASSDSFSSYNEQFF.

The chain combines TRBV7-9 with TRBJ1-2; 11 bases map to TRBD1. The ends lost 0 bases at V and 1 base at J; junction bases unmatched: 10. This CDR3 comprises 19 residues. Germline lookup yields CDR1 SEHNR and CDR2 FQNEAQ (reference sequence). The CDR3 nucleotides are TGTGCCAGCAGCTTAGCAGGCGGGACAGGGGGTACTCTTAACTATGGCTACACCTTC. Translation: CASSLAGGTGGTLNYGYTF.

V and J are TRBV6-5 and TRBJ1-2; D is undetermined. The CDR3 sequence is 14 residues long. The germline gives CDR1 MNHEY, CDR2 SVGAGI. V was clipped by 0 bases and J by 0 bases, with 5 bases between them. The chain's CDR3 is CASSYSATNYGYTF. In DNA form, the CDR3 reads TGTGCCAGCAGTTACTCTGCGACTAACTATGGCTACACCTTC.

This chain joins TRBV19 and TRBJ2-7; 7 bases line up with TRBD2. V gave up 10 bases and J gave up 3 bases; unmatched junction bases: 9. The CDR3 loop spans 13 amino acids. Germline values: CDR1 LNHDA, CDR2 SQIVND (reference sequence). For the CDR3, the DNA is TGTGCCACCCGGGGGGACGGGAGCTACGAGCAGTACTTC. This codes for CATRGDGSYEQYF.

The chain is built from TRBV7-8 and TRBJ2-5, with TRBD1 matching over 9 bases. Germline values: CDR1 SGHVS, CDR2 FQNEAQ. The CDR3 totals 16 residues. V gave up 1 base and J gave up 4 bases; unmatched junction bases: 7. Here the CDR3 DNA reads TGTGCCAGCAGCTTAGTTGGGACAGGGAGGGCAGAGACCCAGTACTTC. Amino acid sequence: CASSLVGTGRAETQYF. Using reference TRBV7-8 and TRBJ2-5 for the parts outside the CDR3, the full variable domain is GAGVSQSPRYKVAKRGQDVALRCDPISGHVSLFWYQQALGQGPEFLTYFQNEAQLDKSGLPSDRFFAERPEGSVSTLKIQRTQQEDSAVYLCASSLVGTGRAETQYFGPGTRLLVL.

The chain joins TRBV7-2 to TRBJ1-1; possible D gene TRBD1, 6 bases. V gave up 4 bases and J gave up 1 base, with 10 bases separating them. Germline values: CDR1 SGHTA, CDR2 FQGNSA. This CDR3 contains 14 residues. The CDR3 DNA sequence: TGTGCCAGCAGCTACAGGGTGTGGAACACTGAAGCTTTCTTT. It is translated as CASSYRVWNTEAFF.

The chain combines TRBV7-2 with TRBJ1-1, with D possibly TRBD1 on 5 matching bases. This CDR3 is built from 16 residues. The germline CDR1 and CDR2 sequences are SGHTA and FQGNSA. With 2 bases removed from V and 5 bases from J, the gap between germline ends came to 18 bases. CDR3 protein: CASSLLGRGRWTEAFF. The CDR3 DNA sequence: TGTGCCAGCAGCTTATTAGGTAGGGGCAGGTGGACTGAAGCTTTCTTT.

The chain has TRBV2 and TRBJ2-7; D unresolved. CDR3 length: 15 residues. V lost 3 bases, J lost 3 bases, and 15 bases lay in between. Germline assignment: CDR1 SNHLY and CDR2 FYNNEI. The CDR3 spells CASSEQTLTYYEQYF. CDR3 bases: TGTGCCAGCAGTGAGCAGACACTGACGTACTACGAGCAGTACTTC.

The chain recombines TRBV30 with TRBJ2-7, with a tentative D call TRBD1 (6 bases). Deletions cut 3 bases from V and 6 bases from J, with 15 bases between. Germline CDR1 and CDR2: GTSNPN and SVGIG (reference sequence). CDR3 length: 13 residues. This chain's CDR3 is CAWRTNRVSEQYF. CDR3 bases: TGTGCCTGGAGAACTAACAGGGTATCCGAGCAGTACTTC.

The chain recombines TRBV7-2 with TRBJ1-2; 9 nucleotides match TRBD1. The CDR3 totals 15 residues. The V and J ends lost 5 bases and 2 bases, in that order; junction bases with no gene match: 6. Germline CDR1 reads SGHTA; CDR2 reads FQGNSA. The CDR3 DNA reads TGTGCCAGCAGCGGGGGACAGGGTGCCAACTATGGCTACACCTTC. Residues: CASSGGQGANYGYTF. Combining the CDR3 with reference TRBV7-2 and TRBJ1-2 gives the whole variable domain GAGVSQSPSNKVTEKGKDVELRCDPISGHTALYWYRQSLGQGLEFLIYFQGNSAPDKSGLPSDRFSAERTGGSVSTLTIQRTQQEDSAVYLCASSGGQGANYGYTFGSGTRLTVV.

V is TRBV14 and J is TRBJ2-3; 13 nucleotides agree with TRBD2. This CDR3 region has 16 residues. Germline lookup yields CDR1 SGHDN and CDR2 FVKESK. V was pared by 4 bases and J by 3 bases, with 4 bases of the junction left unmatched. In DNA, the CDR3 is TGTGCCAGCAGCCCTAGGACTAGCGGGAGAACAGATACGCAGTATTTT. As protein: CASSPRTSGRTDTQYF.

V usage is TRBV9 and J usage is TRBJ2-7, with 12 bases aligning to TRBD2. With 4 bases clipped from V and 5 bases from J, the junction kept 7 bases outside the gene matches. The CDR3 extends over 15 amino acids. Germline assignment: CDR1 SGDLS and CDR2 YYNGEE. The DNA of the CDR3 is TGTGCCAGCAGCCTGACTAGCGGGGGCTTGGACGAGCAGTACTTC. The encoded protein is CASSLTSGGLDEQYF.

This clone occurred once. Relative to the germline gene, one junction end is altered; a read error may explain this. The V gene is TRBV7-9, the J gene TRBJ2-2, with no clear D. There are 12 residues in the CDR3. CDR1 is SEHNR and CDR2 is FQNEAQ in the germline V gene (reference sequence). The CDR3 nucleotides read TGTTCCAGCAGCCAATCCCCCGGGGAGCTGTTTTTT. It encodes CSSSQSPGELFF.

This chain links TRBV11-2 with TRBJ2-3, with TRBD1 identical over 10 bases. Germline CDR1 and CDR2: SGHAT and FQNNGV. This CDR3 is 14 amino acids long. Unmatched junction bases numbered 3, after V lost 5 bases and J lost 4 bases. The CDR3 sequence is CASSNGQGADTQYF. For the CDR3, the DNA is TGTGCCAGCAGCAATGGACAGGGGGCAGATACGCAGTATTTT.

CDR3 in DNA: TGCGCCAGCAGCCAAGATCGTGGGGTGGACTACGAGCAGTACTTC. Translating it yields CASSQDRGVDYEQYF. The V gene is TRBV4-3, the J gene TRBJ2-5; no reliable D call. Gene TRBJ2-7 matches the end of the DNA better, so the J call may be wrong. Germline V gene sequence: CDR1 LGHNA, CDR2 YSLEER. The CDR3 is 15 amino acids.

The chain employs TRBV28 and TRBJ2-5; 11 bases agree with TRBD2. Germline V gene data show CDR1 as MDHEN and CDR2 as SYDVKM. This CDR3 spans 16 amino acids. Trimming removed 3 bases from V and 1 base from J; junction bases left unmatched: 4. The CDR3 loop reads CASSLVTSGGQETQYF. CDR3 DNA sequence: TGTGCCAGCAGTTTGGTAACTAGCGGGGGCCAAGAGACCCAGTACTTC.

The chain employs TRBV5-4 and TRBJ1-5, with D maybe TRBD1 (6 bases). Looked up from germline, CDR1 is SGHNT and CDR2 is YYREEE (reference sequence). The CDR3 is 16 residues long. The V and J ends lost 1 base and 5 bases respectively, with 16 bases between them. The CDR3: CASSLRRPQGHQPQHF. The CDR3 region has the DNA TGTGCCAGCAGCTTGAGGCGACCACAGGGTCATCAGCCCCAGCATTTT. Looking up the rest from reference TRBV5-4 and TRBJ1-5 gives the full variable domain: ETGVTQSPTHLIKTRGQQVTLRCSSQSGHNTVSWYQQALGQGPQFIFQYYREEENGRGNFPPRFSGLQFPNYSSELNVNALELDDSALYLCASSLRRPQGHQPQHFGDGTRLSIL.

The chain couples TRBV9 to TRBJ2-2, with TRBD1 as a possible D gene (5 bases). V gave up 0 bases and J gave up 6 bases, with 6 bases separating them. The CDR3 has 13 amino acids. Germline V lookup: CDR1 SGDLS, CDR2 YYNGEE. CDR3 in DNA: TGTGCCAGCAGCGTAGCCAGGGCCGGGGAGCTGTTTTTT. Translation: CASSVARAGELFF. Full variable domain (outside the CDR3, taken from reference TRBV9 and TRBJ2-2): DSGVTQTPKHLITATGQRVTLRCSPRSGDLSVYWYQQSLDQGLQFLIQYYNGEERAKGNILERFSAQQFPDLHSELNLSSLELGDSALYFCASSVARAGELFFGEGSRLTVL.

The genes are TRBV11-2 and TRBJ2-3, with D unclear. The CDR3 has 13 residues. Per germline, CDR1 SGHAT and CDR2 FQNNGV. Trimming cost V 1 base and J 3 bases, with 5 bases left between them. The chain's CDR3 is CASSLVQTDTQYF. CDR3 sequence (DNA): TGTGCCAGCAGCTTAGTCCAAACAGATACGCAGTATTTT.

The gene calls are TRBV28 and TRBJ1-2; D is perhaps TRBD1 (5 bases). This CDR3 has 14 amino acids. Germline V gives CDR1 MDHEN, CDR2 SYDVKM. V gave up 6 bases and J gave up 8 bases, with 19 bases separating them. CDR3 bases: TGTGCCAGCAGCCTCGGGACTCCGTTCGAAGGCTACACCTTC. Protein product: CASSLGTPFEGYTF.

This sequence joins TRBV6-1 and TRBJ2-7, with D perhaps TRBD1 (6 bases). Per germline, CDR1 MNHNS and CDR2 SASEGT. The V end was cut by 6 bases, the J end by 6 bases, with 18 bases between. The CDR3 covers 14 residues. The CDR3 nucleotides read TGTGCCAGCAGCCCGGGACATTCCGGGTCCGAGCAGTACTTC. Translating gives CASSPGHSGSEQYF.

The chain recombines TRBV28 with TRBJ1-2, with D tentatively TRBD1 (6 bases). Trimming cost V 6 bases and J 1 base, with 9 bases left between them. The CDR3 loop spans 13 amino acids. From germline, CDR1 is MDHEN and CDR2 SYDVKM. Here the CDR3 reads CASRGDINYGYTF. The DNA for the CDR3 is TGTGCCAGCAGAGGGGACATTAACTATGGCTACACCTTC.

J is TRBJ1-1 and V is TRBV7-9; D uncertain. V lost 5 bases and J lost 0, with 16 bases in between. This CDR3 is built from 16 residues. CDR1 is SEHNR, CDR2 FQNEAQ, per germline (reference sequence). CDR3 DNA: TGTGCCAGCAGCCCACCACGGACTGAGCTGAACACTGAAGCTTTCTTT. Encoded protein: CASSPPRTELNTEAFF. Based on the CDR3 plus reference TRBV7-9 and TRBJ1-1, the full variable domain is DTGVSQNPRHKITKRGQNVTFRCDPISEHNRLYWYRQTLGQGPEFLTYFQNEAQLEKSRLLSDRFSAERPKGSFSTLEIQRTEQGDSAMYLCASSPPRTELNTEAFFGQGTRLTVV.

This chain uses TRBV4-3 with TRBJ1-4, with TRBD1 as a possible D gene (6 bases). The V and J ends lost 1 base and 7 bases respectively, with 7 bases between them. Germline values: CDR1 LGHNA, CDR2 YSLEER. CDR3 size: 13 residues. The CDR3 DNA reads as TGCGCCAGCAGCCAAGCCAGGGGTGAAAAACTGTTTTTT. Protein: CASSQARGEKLFF.